Below, 18 T cell receptor beta chains from the same sample are listed, as sequenced in a study of T cell responses to AZD1222 COVID-19 vaccine. Sequenced by immunoSEQ multiplex PCR; TCRdb stores in-frame clones only, minus some. Among 150,000 to 200,000 clones listed, 87% were seen once. The sample here was peripheral blood, taken 28 days after the second AZD1222 dose. The receptors shown here come from an adult who received the AZD1222 COVID-19 vaccine.

The rearrangement uses TRBV10-3 and TRBJ1-2, with 9 bases matching TRBD1. From germline, CDR1 is ENHRY and CDR2 SYGVKD. The CDR3 extends over 16 amino acids. The V gene end was trimmed by 0 bases and the J gene end by 5 bases; junction bases not matched to a gene: 7. This CDR3 is CAISESKGTGHYGYTF. CDR3 DNA: TGTGCCATCAGTGAGTCGAAAGGGACAGGGCATTATGGCTACACCTTC.

The rearrangement links TRBV27 to TRBJ1-5; D may be TRBD1 (5 bases). The CDR3 length is 15 residues. V lost 5 bases to trimming and J lost 5 bases, with 16 bases between them. Germline CDR1 and CDR2: MNHEY and SMNVEV (reference sequence). Here the CDR3 reads CASSLGGRGDQPQHF. CDR3 in DNA: TGTGCCAGCAGTCTCGGGGGGAGGGGCGATCAGCCCCAGCATTTT.

The chain couples TRBV6-5 to TRBJ2-3; 9 bases match TRBD2. CDR1 is MNHEY and CDR2 is SVGAGI in the germline V gene. This CDR3 has 14 residues. V gave up 8 bases and J gave up 0 bases; unmatched junction bases: 3. CDR3 amino acids: CASQAGGSTDTQYF. The CDR3 DNA reads as TGTGCCAGCCAGGCGGGGGGGAGCACAGATACGCAGTATTTT.

In the case of this clone: One end of the junction does not line up with germline, which may come from a read error. This chain connects TRBV2 to TRBJ1-5; TRBD1 matches at 7 bases. CDR1 and CDR2 from the germline V gene are SNHLY and FYNNEI. The CDR3 is made up of 14 amino acids. The CDR3, as DNA: TGTGCCAGCACTGAACAGGGGCAGGTTTGGCCCCAGCATTTT. This gives the protein CASTEQGQVWPQHF.

V is TRBV6-4 and J is TRBJ2-7; 8 bases map to TRBD1. V trimming: 3 bases; J trimming: 4 bases; junction bases outside the gene matches: 8. CDR1 is MRHNA, CDR2 SNTAGT, per germline. This CDR3 has 15 amino acids. The CDR3 region has the DNA TGTGCCAGCAGTGAGAGCAGGACAGGGTCTTACGAGCAGTACTTC. Translation gives CASSESRTGSYEQYF.

The genes are TRBV4-1 and TRBJ1-2; weak D call: TRBD1 (6 bases). The CDR3 has 15 amino acids. The germline V and J ends were trimmed by 6 bases and 2 bases, with 16 bases remaining between them. Germline CDR1 and CDR2: MGHRA and YSYEKL. The CDR3 DNA reads as TGCGCCAGCAGACGCGAGGACAGACCAAACTATGGCTACACCTTC. Translating gives CASRREDRPNYGYTF.

Details on this clone: Different DNA sequences within this sample yield the same CDR3. The CDR3 sequence is CASSLGETQYF. CDR3 in DNA: TGTGCCAGCAGTTTAGGAGAGACCCAGTACTTC. V usage is TRBV12-3 or TRBV12-4 and J usage is TRBJ2-5; the D is unclear. The CDR3 contains 11 residues. V was shortened by 1 base and J by 4 bases, with 1 base between the two germline ends.

This clone was seen more than once but under ten times. V is TRBV27 and J is TRBJ1-4; TRBD1 might be the D (6 bases). Germline lookup yields CDR1 MNHEY and CDR2 SMNVEV (reference sequence). This CDR3 comprises 15 residues. The V end lost 6 bases, the J end lost 3 bases, and 14 bases lay between the germline ends. The CDR3 reads CASRPSQGPNEKLFF. CDR3 sequence (DNA): TGTGCCAGCAGACCCTCACAGGGCCCTAATGAAAAACTGTTTTTT.

The chain employs TRBV27 and TRBJ2-7; no clear D gene. Germline V gives CDR1 MNHEY, CDR2 SMNVEV (reference sequence). This CDR3 comprises 14 residues. Trimming took 4 bases from V and 6 from J, leaving 16 bases between them. The CDR3 here is CASSSGPLKTEQYF. CDR3 in DNA: TGTGCCAGCAGTTCCGGTCCTCTCAAGACCGAGCAGTACTTC.

The DNA of the CDR3 is TGTGCCAGCAGCTTAGCGTCGGGCGAGCAGTACTTC. This encodes CASSLASGEQYF. J is TRBJ2-7 and V is TRBV7-9, with D unresolved. Trimming stripped 0 bases from V and 6 bases from J, with 6 bases between. Germline-derived CDR1 and CDR2 are SEHNR and FQNEAQ (reference sequence). This CDR3 comprises 12 residues.

The V and J genes are TRBV6-6 and TRBJ1-5; tentative D call: TRBD1 (5 bases). The CDR3 contains 15 residues. Germline V gene data show CDR1 as MNHNY and CDR2 as SVGAGI (reference sequence). V was trimmed by 6 bases and J by 2 bases, leaving 14 bases between them. CDR3 nucleotide sequence: TGTGCCAGCAGATACGGGGGGAGTCGCAATCAGCCCCAGCATTTT. Translation gives CASRYGGSRNQPQHF.

This clone was observed a few times. The V and J genes are TRBV9 and TRBJ2-7; TRBD1 might be the D (5 bases). Trimming removed 0 bases at V and 5 bases at J, with 15 bases between. Germline-derived CDR1 and CDR2 are SGDLS and YYNGEE. This CDR3 spans 15 amino acids. DNA for the CDR3: TGTGCCAGCAGCGTAGGGGGCCTTAACCACCACGAGCAGTACTTC. Its translation: CASSVGGLNHHEQYF.

The J gene is TRBJ1-4, the V gene TRBV19; D is uncertain. The germline V gene encodes CDR1 LNHDA and CDR2 SQIVND (reference sequence). Trimming stripped 8 bases from V and 0 bases from J, with 13 bases between. CDR3 length: 15 amino acids. The CDR3, as DNA: TGTGCCAGTGCCCTTTCATCGGCAACTAATGAAAAACTGTTTTTT. Residues: CASALSSATNEKLFF.

This chain links TRBV20-1 with TRBJ2-7; D unclear. Germline V gene sequence: CDR1 DFQATT, CDR2 SNEGSKA (reference sequence). V was shortened by 3 bases and J by 0 bases, with 15 bases between the two germline ends. There are 15 residues in the CDR3. The CDR3 DNA follows: TGCAGTGCTAGTTCCCCACTCCGGAGCTCCTACGAGCAGTACTTC. It specifies CSASSPLRSSYEQYF.

This clone came up once. The V call is TRBV6-1, the J call TRBJ1-5; 7 bases match TRBD1. Losses at the gene ends were 5 bases for V and 4 bases for J; bases not matched to a gene: 5. In germline, CDR1 is MNHNS, CDR2 SASEGT. This CDR3 has 14 amino acids. The CDR3: CASSFRQGNQPQHF. The CDR3 nucleotides read TGTGCCAGCAGTTTCCGACAGGGAAATCAGCCCCAGCATTTT.

The chain has TRBV5-1 and TRBJ1-2; TRBD1 agrees at 8 bases. This CDR3 has 14 amino acids. Unmatched junction bases numbered 8, after V lost 4 bases and J lost 6 bases. Germline CDR1 SGHRS, CDR2 YFSETQ. CDR3 sequence reads: CASSQDRARDGYTF. In DNA, the CDR3 is TGCGCCAGCAGCCAGGACAGGGCAAGGGATGGCTACACCTTC.

The chain employs TRBV6-2 or TRBV6-3 and TRBJ1-1; D perhaps matches TRBD1 (5 bases). CDR3 length: 14 amino acids. V lost 3 bases and J lost 10, with 18 bases in between. Germline CDR1 reads MNHEY; CDR2 reads SVGEGT. CDR3 in amino acids: CASSYQRAGMRAFF. The CDR3 nucleotides are TGTGCCAGCAGTTATCAGAGGGCAGGGATGCGAGCTTTCTTT.

V and J are TRBV5-4 and TRBJ1-4; no definite D call. Trimming cost V 0 bases and J 7 bases, with 25 bases left between them. There are 19 residues in the CDR3. Germline loops: CDR1 SGHNT, CDR2 YYREEE (reference sequence). The CDR3 bases are TGTGCCAGCAGCTTGGCCACAGATACGGAGAGGGCAATAGGTGAAAAACTGTTTTTT. This encodes CASSLATDTERAIGEKLFF.